The rows below give T cell receptor beta chains drawn from one sample of a study of T cell changes during pregnancy in multiple sclerosis. This table comes from immunoSEQ multiplex PCR, and its TCRdb copy is limited to in-frame clones, with some not included. The sample includes fewer than 45,000 clones, approximately 94% of them seen just once. This sample comprised CD8+ T cells from peripheral blood mononuclear cells, obtained in the third trimester of pregnancy. The source of these receptors is a female donor with multiple sclerosis, enrolled in a pregnancy study. Both conserved end residues are part of each CDR3. A D gene is named only where the DNA matches it firmly. Only some rows state a clone size, as once, few, many or a class for expanded clones.

j_call	v_call	d_call	clone_size	cdr3_nt	cdr3_aa
TRBJ2-3	TRBV5-8	-	-	TGTGCCAGCAGCTTGAAGCTAAGCATCACAGATACGCAGTATTTT	CASSLKLSITDTQYF
TRBJ2-3	TRBV14	-	-	TGTGCCAGCAGCCAAGATCGGTACAGCACAGATACGCAGTATTTT	CASSQDRYSTDTQYF
TRBJ2-5	TRBV13	-	-	TGTGCCAGCAGCTTTATCGGGGGTGGGAGTAGAGAGACCCAGTACTTC	CASSFIGGGSRETQYF
TRBJ2-2	TRBV9	-	-	TGTGCCAGCAGCGTATACTCGACAGACCACAACACCGGGGAGCTGTTTTTT	CASSVYSTDHNTGELFF
TRBJ2-1	TRBV27	-	once	TGTGCCAGCAGTTTAACAGTAACTTACAATGAGCAGTTCTTC	CASSLTVTYNEQFF
TRBJ2-3	TRBV29-1	-	-	TGCAGCGTTCCCGAGGGTGCAGATACGCAGTATTTT	CSVPEGADTQYF
TRBJ2-7	TRBV7-2	-	-	TGTGCCAGCAGCTTAGAGGCGGACACACGCTACGAGCAGTACTTC	CASSLEADTRYEQYF
TRBJ2-7	TRBV7-2	-	-	TGTGCCAGCAGCTTAGATACGGGGACTTCTCCACCCTACGAGCAGTACTTC	CASSLDTGTSPPYEQYF
TRBJ2-7	TRBV27	TRBD2	-	TGTGCCAGCAGTTTACTAGCGGAGAGCTCCTACGAGCAGTACTTC	CASSLLAESSYEQYF
TRBJ1-2	TRBV29-1	-	-	TGCAGCGTTGAGAACAGGGACTATGGCTACACCTTC	CSVENRDYGYTF
TRBJ2-7	TRBV27	TRBD2	-	TGTGCCAGCAGTCTAGCGGGAGGGATTTACGAGCAGTACTTC	CASSLAGGIYEQYF
TRBJ2-5	TRBV27	-	-	TGTGCCACCCTATCATGGGAGGCCCAGTACTTC	CATLSWEAQYF
TRBJ2-7	TRBV28	TRBD1	-	TGTGCCAGCAGTTTCGACAGGGGGCTCGAGCAGTACTTC	CASSFDRGLEQYF
TRBJ1-2	TRBV27	-	-	TGTGCCAGCAGTTTATCCCGGGGAAGTGGCTACACCTTC	CASSLSRGSGYTF
TRBJ2-2	TRBV27	-	-	TGTGCCAGCAGTTTCCGACAAGGTTGGGTCACCGGGGAGCTGTTTTTT	CASSFRQGWVTGELFF
TRBJ2-1	TRBV19	-	-	TGTGCCAGTACAACTCGCGCCACGTCATCTAACAATGAGCAGTTCTTC	CASTTRATSSNNEQFF
TRBJ2-1	TRBV27	-	-	TGTGCCAGCAGCCAAGGACAGACCTACAATGAGCAGTTCTTC	CASSQGQTYNEQFF
TRBJ2-7	TRBV19	TRBD2	-	TGTGCCAGTAGTATGCAAACTAGCGACCCCTACGAGCAGTACTTC	CASSMQTSDPYEQYF
TRBJ2-7	TRBV11-2	TRBD1	-	TGTGCCAGCAGCTTAGATCCAGGGGGCTACGAGCAGTACTTC	CASSLDPGGYEQYF
TRBJ1-2	TRBV28	-	-	TGTGCCAGCAGTTTCTATATTTTACTAACTGAGGGCTATGGCTACACCTTC	CASSFYILLTEGYGYTF
TRBJ2-7	TRBV5-1	-	-	TGCGCCAGCAGCGGCGGAACAGACAGGTTCTACGAGCAGTACTTC	CASSGGTDRFYEQYF
TRBJ2-7	TRBV27	TRBD2	-	TGTGCCACGCGGGAGGGGCGAGAGCAGTACTTC	CATREGREQYF
TRBJ2-7	TRBV19	TRBD1	-	TGTGCCAGTAGTGCCGTAGTGACAGGGTCCCACGAGCAGTACTTC	CASSAVVTGSHEQYF
TRBJ1-5	TRBV19	TRBD1	-	TGTGCCAGTAGTATATCAAGGACAGGGGGTCAGCCCCAGCATTTT	CASSISRTGGQPQHF
TRBJ2-7	TRBV7-8	-	-	TGTGCCAGCAGCTTAGGGGCTGTATACGAGCAGTACTTC	CASSLGAVYEQYF
TRBJ2-1	TRBV28	TRBD1	once	TGTGCCAGCAGTTTCCAGGACAGGACATTCAATGAGCAGTTCTTC	CASSFQDRTFNEQFF
TRBJ2-3	TRBV7-9	-	-	TGTGCCAGCAGCTTAGCGATGGGAGGAAGTGCAGATACGCAGTATTTT	CASSLAMGGSADTQYF
TRBJ2-3	TRBV27	TRBD2	-	TGTGCCAGCAGCTCTCTGACTAGCGGGGGATTAACAGATACGCAGTATTTT	CASSSLTSGGLTDTQYF
TRBJ1-1	TRBV4-1	-	-	TGCGCCAGCAGCCAAGATCAGGCAGGGCTACACACTGAAGCTTTCTTT	CASSQDQAGLHTEAFF
TRBJ2-1	TRBV2	TRBD2	-	TGTGCCAGCACCCCCGCGACTAGCGGGGTCTACAATGAGCAGTTCTTC	CASTPATSGVYNEQFF
TRBJ2-5	TRBV27	-	-	TGTGCCAGCGCCACCTCCGGCGGGGCAGGGGAGACCCAGTACTTC	CASATSGGAGETQYF
TRBJ1-1	TRBV11-1	TRBD1	-	TGTGCCAGCAGCCATGGACAGGTCACTGAAGCTTTCTTT	CASSHGQVTEAFF
TRBJ2-3	TRBV11-2	TRBD1	-	TGTGCCAGCAGCACTGGGACAGGGAGCACAGATACGCAGTATTTT	CASSTGTGSTDTQYF
TRBJ1-1	TRBV10-3	-	-	TGTGCCATCAGTGCCACGGGAATGAACACTGAAGCTTTCTTT	CAISATGMNTEAFF
TRBJ2-7	TRBV5-4	TRBD1	-	TGTGCCAGCAGTATACAGGGGCCCCACTACGAGCAGTACTTC	CASSIQGPHYEQYF
TRBJ1-3	TRBV27	TRBD1	-	TGTGCCAGCAGTTTAACAGGGGGAAGGAACACCATATATTTT	CASSLTGGRNTIYF
TRBJ1-1	TRBV5-6	-	-	TGTGCCAGCAGCGTAATGAACACTGAAGCTTTCTTT	CASSVMNTEAFF
TRBJ2-5	TRBV27	TRBD2	-	TGTGCCAGCAGCCCTAGACTAGCGGAACAAGAGACCCAGTACTTC	CASSPRLAEQETQYF
TRBJ1-1	TRBV27	-	few	TGTGCCAGCAGTTTGGGGGGAATGAACACTGAAGCTTTCTTT	CASSLGGMNTEAFF
TRBJ1-1	TRBV6-4	-	few	TGTGCCAGCAGTGCTACAGCGGATTCGACTGAAGCTTTCTTT	CASSATADSTEAFF
TRBJ1-1	TRBV10-3	-	-	TGTGCCATCAGTGAGATGATCGGGAACACTGAAGCTTTCTTT	CAISEMIGNTEAFF
TRBJ2-2	TRBV6-1	TRBD2	once	TGTGCCAGCAGAACTAGCGGCACCGGGGAGCTGTTTTTT	CASRTSGTGELFF
TRBJ2-1	TRBV11-1	TRBD2	-	TGTGCCAGCAGCGGGACTAGCGGTACGAGCTCCTACAATGAGCAGTTCTTC	CASSGTSGTSSYNEQFF
TRBJ2-7	TRBV7-2	TRBD2	-	TGTGCCAGCGGCCAGTCGGGAGCGGGAGGGCCCTCCTACGAGCAGTACTTC	CASGQSGAGGPSYEQYF
TRBJ2-7	TRBV7-2	-	-	TGTGCCAGCAGCTTATTGTTCGGGAGCTCCTACGAGCAGTACTTC	CASSLLFGSSYEQYF